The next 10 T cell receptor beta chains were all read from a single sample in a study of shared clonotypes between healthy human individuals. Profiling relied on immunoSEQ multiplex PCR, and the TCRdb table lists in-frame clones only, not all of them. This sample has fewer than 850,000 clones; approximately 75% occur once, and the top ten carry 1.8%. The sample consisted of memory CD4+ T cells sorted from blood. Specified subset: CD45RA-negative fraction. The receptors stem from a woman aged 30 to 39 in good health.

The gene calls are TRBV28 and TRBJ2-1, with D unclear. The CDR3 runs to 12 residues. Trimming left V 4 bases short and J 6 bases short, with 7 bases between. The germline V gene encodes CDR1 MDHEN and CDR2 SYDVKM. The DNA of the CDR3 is TGTGCCAGCAGTTCCCGGCCCAATGAGCAGTTCTTC. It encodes CASSSRPNEQFF.

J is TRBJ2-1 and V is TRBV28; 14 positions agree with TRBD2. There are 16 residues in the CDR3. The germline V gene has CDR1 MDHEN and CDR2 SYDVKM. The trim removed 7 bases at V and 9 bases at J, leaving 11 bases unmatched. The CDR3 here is CASINAGLAGALEQFF. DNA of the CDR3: TGTGCCAGCATTAATGCGGGACTAGCGGGAGCTCTTGAGCAGTTCTTC.

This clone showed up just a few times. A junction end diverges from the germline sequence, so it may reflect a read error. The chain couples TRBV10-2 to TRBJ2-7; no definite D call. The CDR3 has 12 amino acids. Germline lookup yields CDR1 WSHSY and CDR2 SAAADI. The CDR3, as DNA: TGCGCCAGCAGTGAGAGGTTAGAAGTTAGACACTTC. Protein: CASSERLEVRHF.

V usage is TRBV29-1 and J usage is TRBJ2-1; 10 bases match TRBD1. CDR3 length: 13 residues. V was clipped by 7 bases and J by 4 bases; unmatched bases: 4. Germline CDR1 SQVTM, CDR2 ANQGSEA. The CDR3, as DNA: TGCAGCGCCGGGACAGGGGATTACAATGAGCAGTTCTTC. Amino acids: CSAGTGDYNEQFF.

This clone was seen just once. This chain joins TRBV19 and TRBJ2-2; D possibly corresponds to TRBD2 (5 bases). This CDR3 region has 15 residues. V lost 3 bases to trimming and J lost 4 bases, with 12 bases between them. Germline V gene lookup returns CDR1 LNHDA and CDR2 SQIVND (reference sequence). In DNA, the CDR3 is TGTGCCAGTAGTATTACGGGAACGGGCACCGGGGAGCTGTTTTTT. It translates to CASSITGTGTGELFF.

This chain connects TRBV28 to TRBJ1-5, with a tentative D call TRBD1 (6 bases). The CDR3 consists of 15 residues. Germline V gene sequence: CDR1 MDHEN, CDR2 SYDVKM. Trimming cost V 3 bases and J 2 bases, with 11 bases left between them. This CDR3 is CASSFLQGGNQPQHF. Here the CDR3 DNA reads TGTGCCAGCAGTTTCTTACAGGGTGGCAATCAGCCCCAGCATTTT.

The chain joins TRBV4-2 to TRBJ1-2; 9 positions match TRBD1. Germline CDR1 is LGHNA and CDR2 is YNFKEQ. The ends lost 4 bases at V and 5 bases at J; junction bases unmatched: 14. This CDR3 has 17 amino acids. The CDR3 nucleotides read TGTGCCAGCAGCCTACAGGGGGCGAAAGGGGGATATTATGGCTACACCTTC. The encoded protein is CASSLQGAKGGYYGYTF.

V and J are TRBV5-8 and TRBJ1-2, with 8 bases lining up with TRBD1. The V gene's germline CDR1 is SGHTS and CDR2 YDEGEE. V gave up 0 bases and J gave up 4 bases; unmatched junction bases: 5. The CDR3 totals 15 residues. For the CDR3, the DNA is TGTGCCAGCAGCTTGGCCAAGGGACAGGTCTATGGCTACACCTTC. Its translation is CASSLAKGQVYGYTF. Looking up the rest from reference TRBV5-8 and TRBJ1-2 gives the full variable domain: EAGVTQSPTHLIKTRGQQATLRCSPISGHTSVYWYQQALGLGLQFLLWYDEGEERNRGNFPPRFSGRQFPNYSSELNVNALELEDSALYLCASSLAKGQVYGYTFGSGTRLTVV.

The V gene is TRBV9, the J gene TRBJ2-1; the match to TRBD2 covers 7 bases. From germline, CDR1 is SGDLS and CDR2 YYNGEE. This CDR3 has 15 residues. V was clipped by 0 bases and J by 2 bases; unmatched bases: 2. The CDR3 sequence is CASSVVGLAYNEQFF. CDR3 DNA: TGTGCCAGCAGCGTAGTAGGACTAGCCTACAATGAGCAGTTCTTC.

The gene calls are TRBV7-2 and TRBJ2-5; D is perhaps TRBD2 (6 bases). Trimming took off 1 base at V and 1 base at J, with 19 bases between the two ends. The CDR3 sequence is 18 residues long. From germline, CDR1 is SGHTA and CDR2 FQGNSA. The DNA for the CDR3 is TGTGCCAGCAGCTTAGGGTCCCACGGGAGTCTAATCCAAGAGACCCAGTACTTC. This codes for CASSLGSHGSLIQETQYF.